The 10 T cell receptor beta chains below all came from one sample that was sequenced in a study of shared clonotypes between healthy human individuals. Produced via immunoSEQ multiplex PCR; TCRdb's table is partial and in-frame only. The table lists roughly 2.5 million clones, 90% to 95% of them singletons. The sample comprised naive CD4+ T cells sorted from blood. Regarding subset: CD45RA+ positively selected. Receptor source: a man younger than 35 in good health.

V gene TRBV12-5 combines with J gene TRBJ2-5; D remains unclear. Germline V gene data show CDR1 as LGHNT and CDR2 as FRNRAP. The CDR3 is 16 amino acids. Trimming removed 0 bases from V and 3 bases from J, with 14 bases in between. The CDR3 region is CASGLVSMAAKETQYF. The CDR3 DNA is TGTGCTAGTGGTTTGGTATCGATGGCAGCGAAAGAGACCCAGTACTTC.

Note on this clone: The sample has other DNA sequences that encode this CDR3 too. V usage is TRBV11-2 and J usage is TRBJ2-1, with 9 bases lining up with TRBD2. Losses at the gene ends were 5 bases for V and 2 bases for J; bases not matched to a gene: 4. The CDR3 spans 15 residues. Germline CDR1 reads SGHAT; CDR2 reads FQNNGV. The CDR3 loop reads CASSPLAGAYNEQFF. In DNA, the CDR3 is TGTGCCAGCAGCCCACTAGCGGGTGCCTACAATGAGCAGTTCTTC.

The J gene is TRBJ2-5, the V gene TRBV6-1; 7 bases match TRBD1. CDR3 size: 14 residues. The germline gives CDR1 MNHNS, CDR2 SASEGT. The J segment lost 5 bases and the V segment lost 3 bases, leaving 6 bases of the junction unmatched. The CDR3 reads CASSETGKTETQYF. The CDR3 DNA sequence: TGTGCCAGCAGTGAGACAGGGAAGACGGAGACCCAGTACTTC.

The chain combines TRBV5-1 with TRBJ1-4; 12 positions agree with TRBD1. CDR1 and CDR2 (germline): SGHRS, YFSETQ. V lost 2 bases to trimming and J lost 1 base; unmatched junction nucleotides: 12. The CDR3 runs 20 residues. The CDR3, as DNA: TGCGCCAGCAGCTTCAACCCGGGACAGGGGGCAGTGGGAACTAATGAAAAACTGTTTTTT. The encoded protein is CASSFNPGQGAVGTNEKLFF.

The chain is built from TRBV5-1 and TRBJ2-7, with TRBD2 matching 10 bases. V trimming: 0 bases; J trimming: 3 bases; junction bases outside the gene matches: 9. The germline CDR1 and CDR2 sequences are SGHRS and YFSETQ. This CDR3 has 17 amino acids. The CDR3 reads CASSLARASGRIYEQYF. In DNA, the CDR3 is TGCGCCAGCAGCTTGGCCAGAGCTAGCGGGAGAATCTACGAGCAGTACTTC.

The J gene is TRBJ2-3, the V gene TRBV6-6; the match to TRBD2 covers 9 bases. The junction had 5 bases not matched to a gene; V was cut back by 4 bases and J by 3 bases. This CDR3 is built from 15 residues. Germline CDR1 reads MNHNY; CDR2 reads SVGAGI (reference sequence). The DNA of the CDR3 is TGTGCCAGCAGTTGGGGTAGCGGGAGTACAGATACGCAGTATTTT. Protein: CASSWGSGSTDTQYF.

CDR3 protein: CASSLGGTYEQYF. The CDR3 nucleotides are TGTGCCAGCAGCTTAGGGGGGACTTACGAGCAGTACTTC. The chain has TRBV6-5 and TRBJ2-7, with D possibly called TRBD1 or TRBD2 (6 bases each). V lost 6 bases and J lost 4, with 13 bases in between. The CDR3 contains 13 residues. Germline V lookup: CDR1 MNHEY, CDR2 SVGAGI.

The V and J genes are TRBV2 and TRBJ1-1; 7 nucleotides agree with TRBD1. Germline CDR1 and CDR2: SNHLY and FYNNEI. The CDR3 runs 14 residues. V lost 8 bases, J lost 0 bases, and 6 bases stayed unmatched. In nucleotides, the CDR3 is TGTGCCAGCTTGGGACAGCCGATGAACACTGAAGCTTTCTTT. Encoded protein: CASLGQPMNTEAFF.

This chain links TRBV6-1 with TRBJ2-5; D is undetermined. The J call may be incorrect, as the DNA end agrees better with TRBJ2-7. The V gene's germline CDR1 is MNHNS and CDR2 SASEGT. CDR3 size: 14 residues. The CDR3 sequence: CASSDMSSSYEQYF. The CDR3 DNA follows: TGTGCCAGCAGTGATATGAGTAGCTCCTACGAGCAGTACTTC.

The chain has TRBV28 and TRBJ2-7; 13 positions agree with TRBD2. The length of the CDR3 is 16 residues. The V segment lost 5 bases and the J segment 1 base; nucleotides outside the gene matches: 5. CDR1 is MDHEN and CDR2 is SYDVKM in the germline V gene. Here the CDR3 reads CASSAGGLAGSYEQYF. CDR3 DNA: TGTGCCAGCAGTGCGGGGGGACTAGCGGGATCCTACGAGCAGTACTTC.